This T cell receptor beta chain was observed in a study of PD-1 blockade in mismatch repair-deficient tumors. Sequencing used immunoSEQ multiplex PCR; TCRdb keeps in-frame clones, though not all of them. The sample has roughly 130,000 clones; almost 90% are singletons. A single count supports this clone. V dropped 0 bases and J dropped 3 bases, with 16 bases sitting between them. Looked up from germline, CDR1 is MGHRA and CDR2 is YSYEKL. This CDR3 is built from 17 residues. The sample in question was peripheral blood, obtained 72 weeks after starting pembrolizumab. The sequence came from an adult with mismatch repair-deficient cancer. The chain employs TRBV4-1 and TRBJ2-3, with D tentatively TRBD1 (6 bases). In DNA form, the CDR3 reads TGCGCCAGCAGCCAAGATAATTACAGGGAAGGTACAGATACGCAGTATTTT. Translating it yields CASSQDNYREGTDTQYF.